This T cell receptor beta chain was documented in a study of blood T cell repertoires in COVID-19. Study at large: Collection of acute and convalescent COVID-19 samples took place in the United States, Italy and Spain. Sample material is recorded as cDNA or gDNA derived from T cells, B-cell-depleted T cells, or PBMCs.

The CDR3 sequence is 12 residues long. The germline gives CDR1 SEHNR, CDR2 FQNEAQ (reference sequence). V dropped 3 bases and J dropped 4 bases, with 3 bases sitting between them. As originally analysed: Counts of nucleated cells, estimated from reference gene primer amplification, were obtained. This table comes from immunoSEQ multiplex PCR, and its TCRdb copy is limited to in-frame clones, with some not included. D and trimming were read from the DNA, whereas the V and J calls and clone size are those reported in that table. Of 200,000 to 300,000 clones listed, 83% were seen once; the top ten hold around 5.5%.

The origin of this receptor is a human donor in a cohort sampled during active COVID-19. The sample taken for sequencing was peripheral blood. This sequence joins TRBV7-9 and TRBJ1-4; D is unclear. CDR3 loop: CASSFINEKLFF. The CDR3 DNA sequence: TGTGCCAGCAGCTTCATTAATGAAAAACTGTTTTTT.